These 18 T cell receptor beta chains originate from one sample sequenced in a study of blood T cells in healthy people across ages. For the second PCR, which ran for 7 to 11 cycles, a sample-barcoded 5' primer and a J-beta primer mix were used. TCRdb passed the 5' RACE reads through MiXCR, listing each CDR3 protein once. Of around 940,000 distinct CDR3 sequences in the sample, roughly 47% were seen once. Input material: blood. The receptor set was obtained from a woman aged 55-75 years in good health.

The sample holds a few counts of this clonotype. V is TRBV7-9 and J is TRBJ1-3; 7 bases match TRBD1. The germline gives CDR1 SEHNR, CDR2 FQNEAQ (reference sequence). The CDR3 is 15 amino acids. J lost 2 bases, V lost 2 bases, and 3 bases had no gene match. Here the CDR3 DNA reads TGTGCCAGCAGCTTACTCGGGACAGCTGGAAACACCATATATTTT. As protein: CASSLLGTAGNTIYF.

The rearrangement joins TRBV7-9 to TRBJ1-2, with a weak D call TRBD1 (5 bases). The CDR3 runs to 16 residues. Germline assignment: CDR1 SEHNR and CDR2 FQNEAQ (reference sequence). V was trimmed by 0 bases and J by 5 bases, leaving 16 bases between them. CDR3 sequence reads: CASSLADTGTRYGYTF. In DNA, the CDR3 is TGTGCCAGCAGCTTAGCGGACACCGGGACGAGATATGGCTACACCTTC. The whole variable domain, remainder taken from reference TRBV7-9 and TRBJ1-2, is DTGVSQNPRHKITKRGQNVTFRCDPISEHNRLYWYRQTLGQGPEFLTYFQNEAQLEKSRLLSDRFSAERPKGSFSTLEIQRTEQGDSAMYLCASSLADTGTRYGYTFGSGTRLTVV.

V is TRBV6-5 and J is TRBJ2-7; 8 bases fit TRBD2. Germline V gene lookup returns CDR1 MNHEY and CDR2 SVGAGI. V gave up 5 bases and J gave up 3 bases; unmatched junction bases: 9. There are 15 residues in the CDR3. As DNA, the CDR3 is TGTGCCAGCAGTAACCGGGAGGGACGCAACTACGAGCAGTACTTC. Translated: CASSNREGRNYEQYF.

This clonotype came up a few times. The chain couples TRBV20-1 to TRBJ2-1; no reliable D call. V gave up 6 bases and J gave up 4 bases, with 16 bases separating them. The CDR3 has 14 amino acids. CDR1 and CDR2 (germline): DFQATT, SNEGSKA (reference sequence). The CDR3 spells CSALPSFGYNEQFF. The CDR3 DNA follows: TGCAGTGCCCTTCCTAGTTTCGGTTACAATGAGCAGTTCTTC.

This sequence joins TRBV6-1 and TRBJ2-7; possibly TRBD1 for D (5 bases). CDR1 is MNHNS and CDR2 is SASEGT in the germline V gene. CDR3 length: 14 residues. V lost 2 bases to trimming and J lost 0 bases, with 8 bases between them. Here the CDR3 reads CASSENRPSYEQYF. CDR3 bases: TGTGCCAGCAGTGAAAACAGGCCCTCCTACGAGCAGTACTTC.

This clonotype was counted between two and nine times. This sequence joins TRBV2 and TRBJ2-5; D not resolved. The J call may be incorrect, as the DNA end agrees better with TRBJ2-7. Germline values: CDR1 SNHLY, CDR2 FYNNEI. The length of the CDR3 is 13 residues. In nucleotides, the CDR3 is TGTGCCAGCAGTGACTCGTCAGGCTACGAGCAGTACTTC. Translation gives CASSDSSGYEQYF.

In this sample, this clonotype turned up many times. The V call is TRBV29-1, the J call TRBJ2-7; TRBD2 aligns across 9 bases. This CDR3 has 16 residues. V gave up 6 bases and J gave up 3 bases; unmatched junction bases: 15. Germline CDR1 reads SQVTM; CDR2 reads ANQGSEA. The CDR3 nucleotides are TGCAGCGTCCACCTCGCGGGACTAGCAGCTGACTACGAGCAGTACTTC. It translates to CSVHLAGLAADYEQYF.

The chain uses TRBV28 and TRBJ1-2; the D gene is possibly TRBD1 (6 bases). Germline assignment: CDR1 MDHEN and CDR2 SYDVKM. Trimming pared 4 bases from V and 6 bases from J, leaving 15 bases between. The CDR3 contains 14 residues. The CDR3 spells CASSSRYQGNGYTF. CDR3 coding DNA: TGTGCCAGCAGTTCTCGGTATCAGGGGAATGGCTACACCTTC.

The J gene is TRBJ2-6, the V gene TRBV4-1; TRBD2 matches at 8 bases. Germline V gene data show CDR1 as MGHRA and CDR2 as YSYEKL. Losses at the gene ends were 5 bases for V and 1 base for J; bases not matched to a gene: 7. The CDR3 runs to 17 residues. CDR3 sequence reads: CASSYTSGRSGANVLTF. The CDR3 nucleotides are TGCGCCAGCAGCTACACTAGCGGCCGATCTGGGGCCAACGTCCTGACTTTC.

DNA of the CDR3: TGCGCCAGCAGCTTTGAAAACAATGAGCAGTACTTC. It yields the protein CASSFENNEQYF. The rearrangement uses TRBV5-1 and TRBJ2-5; D call uncertain. The germline CDR1 and CDR2 sequences are SGHRS and YFSETQ. This CDR3 spans 12 amino acids. Trimming took 2 bases from V and 11 from J, leaving 13 bases between them.

The chain carries TRBV29-1 and TRBJ2-3; D remains unclear. V gave up 6 bases and J gave up 1 base, with 14 bases separating them. Germline CDR1 and CDR2: SQVTM and ANQGSEA. The CDR3 totals 14 residues. The CDR3 DNA is TGCAGCGTGTCCAGGAGATCTGGCACAGATACGCAGTATTTT. It translates to CSVSRRSGTDTQYF.

The chain combines TRBV6-5 with TRBJ2-1, with TRBD1 identical over 9 bases. CDR1 and CDR2 from the germline V gene are MNHEY and SVGAGI. V was clipped by 2 bases and J by 7 bases; unmatched bases: 9. The CDR3 contains 16 residues. DNA of the CDR3: TGTGCCAGCAGTTACGTTGGGACAGGGAGGGGAAATGAGCAGTTCTTC. Its translation: CASSYVGTGRGNEQFF.

The gene calls are TRBV6-5 and TRBJ2-2; D gene ambiguous. The V gene lost 1 base and the J gene lost 4 bases, with 10 bases spanning the gap. CDR1 MNHEY and CDR2 SVGAGI come from the germline V gene. This CDR3 spans 15 amino acids. CDR3 nucleotides: TGTGCCAGCAGTTACTTCCAGGATCCCACCGGGGAGCTGTTTTTT. Protein: CASSYFQDPTGELFF.

The chain employs TRBV7-9 and TRBJ2-1; TRBD2 agrees at 9 bases. V lost 5 bases and J lost 0; bases outside the gene matches: 8. Germline V gives CDR1 SEHNR, CDR2 FQNEAQ (reference sequence). The CDR3 covers 17 residues. Here the CDR3 DNA reads TGTGCCAGCAGCCCTATCTATAGCGGGGGCTCCTACAATGAGCAGTTCTTC. Its protein product is CASSPIYSGGSYNEQFF.

The chain uses TRBV29-1 and TRBJ2-5; D is undetermined. The CDR3 runs 13 residues. Germline V gives CDR1 SQVTM, CDR2 ANQGSEA. The ends were cut back, 2 bases at V and 2 bases at J, with 9 bases in the middle. This chain's CDR3 is CSVEIFEQETQYF. The CDR3 DNA reads TGCAGCGTTGAAATATTCGAACAAGAGACCCAGTACTTC.

J is TRBJ2-3 and V is TRBV6-4; weak D call: TRBD2 (6 bases). This CDR3 region has 11 residues. The ends were cut back, 4 bases at V and 11 bases at J, with 10 bases in the middle. Germline lookup yields CDR1 MRHNA and CDR2 SNTAGT. The CDR3 loop reads CASSAPRGQYF. CDR3 DNA: TGTGCCAGCAGTGCCCCGCGGGGGCAGTATTTT.

This rearrangement joins TRBV6-6 to TRBJ2-4; 7 bases line up with TRBD2. Matching the DNA end better, TRBJ2-5 makes the J call doubtful. Germline CDR1 reads MNHNY; CDR2 reads SVGAGI (reference sequence). The CDR3 consists of 13 residues. This CDR3 reads CASTTSEQETQYF. The DNA of the CDR3 is TGTGCCAGCACCACTAGCGAACAAGAGACCCAGTACTTC.

The chain has TRBV28 and TRBJ1-4, with D possibly TRBD1 on 5 matching bases. The V gene's germline CDR1 is MDHEN and CDR2 SYDVKM. The CDR3 loop spans 16 amino acids. The V gene lost 5 bases and the J gene lost 5 bases, with 18 bases spanning the gap. CDR3 nucleotide sequence: TGTGCCAGCAGTGATCCTGACAGATACGGGAATGAAAAACTGTTTTTT. Translating gives CASSDPDRYGNEKLFF. Variable domain in full (rest from reference TRBV28 and TRBJ1-4): DVKVTQSSRYLVKRTGEKVFLECVQDMDHENMFWYRQDPGLGLRLIYFSYDVKMKEKGDIPEGYSVSREKKERFSLILESASTNQTSMYLCASSDPDRYGNEKLFFGSGTQLSVL.